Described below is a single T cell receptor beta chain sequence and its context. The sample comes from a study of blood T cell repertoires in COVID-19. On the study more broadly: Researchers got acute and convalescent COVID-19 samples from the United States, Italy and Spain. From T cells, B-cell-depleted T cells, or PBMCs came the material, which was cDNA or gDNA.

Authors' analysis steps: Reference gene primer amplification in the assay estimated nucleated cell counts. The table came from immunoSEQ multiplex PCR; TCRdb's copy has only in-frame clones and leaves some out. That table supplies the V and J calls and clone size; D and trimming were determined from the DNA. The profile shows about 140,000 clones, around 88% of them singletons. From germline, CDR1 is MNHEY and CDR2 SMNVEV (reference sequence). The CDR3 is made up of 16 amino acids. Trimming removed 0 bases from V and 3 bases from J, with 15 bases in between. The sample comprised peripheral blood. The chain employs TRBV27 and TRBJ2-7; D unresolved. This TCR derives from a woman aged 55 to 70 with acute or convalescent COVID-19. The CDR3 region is CASSLSAWAENYEQYF. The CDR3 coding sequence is TGTGCCAGCAGTTTATCGGCTTGGGCAGAGAACTACGAGCAGTACTTC.